This is a list of T cell receptor beta chains from one sample in a study of blood T cell repertoires in COVID-19. Using immunoSEQ multiplex PCR, the repertoire was profiled, and TCRdb retains in-frame clones only, with some absent. Here the sample spans under 65,000 clones, around 89% being singletons. Material for sequencing was peripheral blood. The receptors stem from a human donor in a cohort sampled during active COVID-19. Both conserved end residues are part of each CDR3. Fields, in order: CDR3 length, clone size, D gene, V gene, J gene, CDR3 DNA, CDR3 protein. A D gene is named only where the DNA matches it firmly. Part of the rows lack a size; the others show once, few, many or a class for expanded clones.

len: 15
abundance: .
d_gene: .
v_gene: TRBV6-5
j_gene: TRBJ2-5
CDR3nt: TGTGCCAGCAGTCCCGGACTACCGGGGGAAGAGACCCAGTACTTC
CDR3aa: CASSPGLPGEETQYF

len: 15
abundance: .
d_gene: .
v_gene: TRBV5-4
j_gene: TRBJ2-1
CDR3nt: TGTGCCAGCAGCTTGGTCGCAGGGACCTACAATGAGCAGTTCTTC
CDR3aa: CASSLVAGTYNEQFF

len: 17
abundance: .
d_gene: TRBD1
v_gene: TRBV5-1
j_gene: TRBJ2-5
CDR3nt: TGCGCCAGCTCCGGAGGGGCACGACAGGGGAACCAAGAGACCCAGTACTTC
CDR3aa: CASSGGARQGNQETQYF

len: 13
abundance: .
d_gene: .
v_gene: TRBV13
j_gene: TRBJ1-1
CDR3nt: TGTGCCAGCAGCTTAGGTGCGAGAACTGAAGCTTTCTTT
CDR3aa: CASSLGARTEAFF

len: 14
abundance: .
d_gene: TRBD1
v_gene: TRBV7-9
j_gene: TRBJ2-3
CDR3nt: TGTGCCAGCAGCTTAGGAGGGGGCCCAGATACGCAGTATTTT
CDR3aa: CASSLGGGPDTQYF

len: 12
abundance: .
d_gene: .
v_gene: TRBV5-3
j_gene: TRBJ2-1
CDR3nt: TGTGCCAGAAGCCCTTCCGACAATGAGCAGTTCTTC
CDR3aa: CARSPSDNEQFF

len: 16
abundance: .
d_gene: TRBD1
v_gene: TRBV19
j_gene: TRBJ2-1
CDR3nt: TGTGCCAGTAGCCGACAGGGGGGACTCTCCTACAATGAGCAGTTCTTC
CDR3aa: CASSRQGGLSYNEQFF

len: 14
abundance: .
d_gene: TRBD1
v_gene: TRBV9
j_gene: TRBJ1-1
CDR3nt: TGTGCCAGCAGCCCCGGACAGGCGAACACTGAAGCTTTCTTT
CDR3aa: CASSPGQANTEAFF

len: 19
abundance: few
d_gene: TRBD2
v_gene: TRBV3-1/TRBV3-2
j_gene: TRBJ2-7
CDR3nt: TGTGCCAGCAGCCAAGATCGTGCTAGCGGGAGGGCCCGATCCTACGAGCAGTACTTC
CDR3aa: CASSQDRASGRARSYEQYF

len: 13
abundance: .
d_gene: TRBD1
v_gene: TRBV7-3
j_gene: TRBJ2-5
CDR3nt: TGTGCCAGCAGCTCAGGACAGGAAGAGACCCAGTACTTC
CDR3aa: CASSSGQEETQYF

len: 15
abundance: .
d_gene: TRBD1
v_gene: TRBV7-2
j_gene: TRBJ2-3
CDR3nt: TGTGCCAGCAGTCCAGACAGGGGGCACACAGATACGCAGTATTTT
CDR3aa: CASSPDRGHTDTQYF

len: 17
abundance: .
d_gene: .
v_gene: TRBV7-2
j_gene: TRBJ1-2
CDR3nt: TGTGCCAGCAGCTTGGACGGTTGGGACAAAGCAAACTATGGCTACACCTTC
CDR3aa: CASSLDGWDKANYGYTF

len: 16
abundance: .
d_gene: TRBD1
v_gene: TRBV18
j_gene: TRBJ2-3
CDR3nt: TGTGCCAGCTCACCTGCTGCAGGGGGTAAAACAGATACGCAGTATTTT
CDR3aa: CASSPAAGGKTDTQYF

len: 14
abundance: .
d_gene: TRBD1
v_gene: TRBV7-2
j_gene: TRBJ1-3
CDR3nt: TGTGCCAGCAGCGGACAGGGGAATGGAAACACCATATATTTT
CDR3aa: CASSGQGNGNTIYF

len: 13
abundance: .
d_gene: .
v_gene: TRBV19
j_gene: TRBJ2-2
CDR3nt: TGTGCCAGTGTGAGGGATCCCACCGGGGAGCTGTTTTTT
CDR3aa: CASVRDPTGELFF